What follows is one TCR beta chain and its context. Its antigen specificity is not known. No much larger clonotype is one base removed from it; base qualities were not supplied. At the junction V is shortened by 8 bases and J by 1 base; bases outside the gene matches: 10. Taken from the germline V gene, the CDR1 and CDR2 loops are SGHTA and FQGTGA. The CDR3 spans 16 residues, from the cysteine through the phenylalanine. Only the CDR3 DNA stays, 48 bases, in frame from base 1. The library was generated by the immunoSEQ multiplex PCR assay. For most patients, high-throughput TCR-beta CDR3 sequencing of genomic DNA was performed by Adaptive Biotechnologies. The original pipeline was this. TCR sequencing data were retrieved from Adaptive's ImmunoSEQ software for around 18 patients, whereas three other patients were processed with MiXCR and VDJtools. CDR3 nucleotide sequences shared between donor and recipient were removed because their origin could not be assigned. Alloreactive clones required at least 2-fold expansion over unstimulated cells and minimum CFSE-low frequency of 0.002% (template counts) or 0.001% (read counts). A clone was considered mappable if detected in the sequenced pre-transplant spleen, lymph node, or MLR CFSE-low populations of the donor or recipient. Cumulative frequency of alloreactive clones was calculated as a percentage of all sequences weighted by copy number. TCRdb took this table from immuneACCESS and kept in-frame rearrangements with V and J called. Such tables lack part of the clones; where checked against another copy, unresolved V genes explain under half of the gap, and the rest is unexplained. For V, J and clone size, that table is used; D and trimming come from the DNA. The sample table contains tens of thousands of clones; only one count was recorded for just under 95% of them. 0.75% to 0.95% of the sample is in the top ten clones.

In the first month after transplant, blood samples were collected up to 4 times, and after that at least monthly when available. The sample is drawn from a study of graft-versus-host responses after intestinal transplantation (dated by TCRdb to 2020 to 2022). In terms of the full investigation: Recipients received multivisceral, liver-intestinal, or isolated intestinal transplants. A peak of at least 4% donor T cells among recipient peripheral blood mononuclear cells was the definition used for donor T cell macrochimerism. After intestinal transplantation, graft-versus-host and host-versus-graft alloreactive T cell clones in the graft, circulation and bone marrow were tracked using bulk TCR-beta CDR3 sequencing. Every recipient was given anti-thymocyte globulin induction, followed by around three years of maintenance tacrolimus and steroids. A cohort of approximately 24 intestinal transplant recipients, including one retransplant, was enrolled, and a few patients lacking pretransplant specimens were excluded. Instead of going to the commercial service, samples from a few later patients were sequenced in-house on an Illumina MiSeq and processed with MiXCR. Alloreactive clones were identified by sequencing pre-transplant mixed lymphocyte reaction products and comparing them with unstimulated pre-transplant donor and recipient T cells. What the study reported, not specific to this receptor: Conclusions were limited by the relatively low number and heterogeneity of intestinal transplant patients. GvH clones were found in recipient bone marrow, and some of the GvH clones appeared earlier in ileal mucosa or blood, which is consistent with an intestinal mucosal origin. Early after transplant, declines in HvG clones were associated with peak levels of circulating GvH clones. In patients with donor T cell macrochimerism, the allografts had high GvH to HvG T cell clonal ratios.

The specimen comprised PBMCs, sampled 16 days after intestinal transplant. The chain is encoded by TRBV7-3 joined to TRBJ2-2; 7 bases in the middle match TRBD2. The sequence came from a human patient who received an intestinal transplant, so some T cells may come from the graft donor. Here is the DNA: TGTGCCAGCCGCTCCGGGCGGGAGTGGAACACCGGGGAGCTGTTTTTT. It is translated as CASRSGREWNTGELFF.